The clone carrying this T cell receptor (beta chain) was detected only a few times. Its antigen is unknown. The study ran its PCR with 60 Vbeta and 13 Jbeta primers. Assay used: immunoSEQ multiplex PCR; TCRdb lists only in-frame clones, some missing. The data hold approximately 86,000 clones, with over 60% observed a single time. This sample was included in a study of cytomegalovirus exposure and HLA in healthy donors. Whole-study context: Out of 150 million to 200 million T cells, an earlier analysis found around 110 million unique TCR beta sequences in total.

Study-level points and caveats: A prior analysis recorded that most TCR beta V segments were productive about 87% or about 30% of the time. Later analysis associated a missense DCLRE1C variant with TCR beta V- and J-gene trimming.

The CDR3 is 13 residues long. The germline V gene encodes CDR1 LNHDA and CDR2 SQIVND (reference sequence). Trimming took 8 bases from V and 7 from J, leaving 17 bases between them. The chain couples TRBV19 to TRBJ1-1, with a possible D match to TRBD1 (6 bases). The TCR was taken from a man aged 35 to 55 in good health and CMV-seronegative. Sequencing was performed on PBMCs. CDR3 nucleotide sequence: TGTGCCAGTGGCATCGGGGGGCATAGTGAAGCTTTCTTT. As protein: CASGIGGHSEAFF.